The TCR beta chain under discussion was sequenced for a study of blood T cell repertoires in COVID-19. Study summary: Spain, Italy and the United States supplied samples that represented acute and convalescent COVID-19. From T cells, B-cell-depleted T cells, or PBMCs came the material, which was cDNA or gDNA.

As handled by the study authors: Amplification of reference gene primers provided the estimated nucleated cell counts. Sequencing was performed with immunoSEQ multiplex PCR; in TCRdb, only in-frame clones are kept and a portion is missing. V and J calls and clone size are those listed in that table; D and trimming were worked out from the DNA. The table has roughly 68,000 clones, about four fifths seen once. In Seattle, patients joined the study during active infection and were tracked longitudinally. Ten or more counts support this clone. The source material was peripheral blood. The sequence was collected from a man aged 60 to 75 with COVID-19, enrolled during active disease.

Here the CDR3 DNA reads TGTGCCAGCAGAGGGACAACGACCTACGAGCAGTACTTC. Residues: CASRGTTTYEQYF. The V and J genes are TRBV6-4 and TRBJ2-7; a possible D gene is TRBD1 (6 bases). V gave up 6 bases and J gave up 2 bases, with 11 bases separating them. The CDR3 contains 13 residues. CDR1 is MRHNA and CDR2 is SNTAGT in the germline V gene.